These 26 T cell receptor beta chains came from one sample sequenced in a study of cytomegalovirus exposure and HLA in healthy donors. The PCR used 60 Vbeta and 13 Jbeta primers. Clones were sequenced by immunoSEQ multiplex PCR, and TCRdb holds only the in-frame ones, with some missing. The table has about 37,000 clones, around 70% seen once. The sequenced sample was PBMCs. The source of these receptors is a man aged 25 to 40 in good health and CMV-seronegative.

The V gene is TRBV28, the J gene TRBJ1-2; weak D call: TRBD1 (5 bases). This CDR3 comprises 14 residues. CDR1 is MDHEN and CDR2 is SYDVKM in the germline V gene. Trimming pared 4 bases from V and 3 bases from J, leaving 12 bases between. The CDR3 protein is CASSSPGRYYGYTF. The CDR3 region has the DNA TGTGCCAGCAGTTCGCCAGGGCGATACTATGGCTACACCTTC.

V gene TRBV2 combines with J gene TRBJ2-2, with D possibly TRBD2 on 7 matching bases. Trimming cost V 0 bases and J 1 base, with 15 bases left between them. Germline V lookup: CDR1 SNHLY, CDR2 FYNNEI. CDR3 length equals 18 residues. The CDR3 DNA sequence: TGTGCCAGCAGTGAAGCGAATGGACAGCGGGGGAACACCGGGGAGCTGTTTTTT. Protein product: CASSEANGQRGNTGELFF.

This sequence joins TRBV12-5 and TRBJ1-1; maybe TRBD1 (6 bases). CDR1 and CDR2 (germline): LGHNT, FRNRAP. The length of the CDR3 is 20 residues. Deletions cut 5 bases from V and 10 bases from J, with 38 bases between. CDR3 amino acids: CASGMRTVWLVFYPAARAFF. The DNA for the CDR3 is TGTGCTAGTGGTATGCGGACAGTATGGTTGGTTTTTTATCCTGCCGCCAGAGCTTTCTTT.

This clone was seen once. The chain recombines TRBV11-2 with TRBJ2-5; 9 bases match TRBD1. The CDR3 sequence is 19 residues long. CDR1 and CDR2 from the germline V gene are SGHAT and FQNNGV. J lost 4 bases, V lost 0 bases, and 15 bases had no gene match. CDR3 in amino acids: CASSLDEGPGQGRSETQYF. The CDR3 DNA is TGTGCCAGCAGCTTAGATGAAGGGCCGGGACAGGGACGGTCAGAGACCCAGTACTTC.

The J gene is TRBJ2-2, the V gene TRBV7-3; the D gene is possibly TRBD2 (5 bases). V was pared by 4 bases and J by 4 bases, with 10 bases between. The CDR3 covers 14 residues. Germline V lookup: CDR1 SGHTA, CDR2 FQGTGA. This chain's CDR3 is CASSSAAGTGELFF. For the CDR3, the DNA is TGTGCCAGCAGCTCCGCGGCGGGCACCGGGGAGCTGTTTTTT.

The chain is built from TRBV7-9 and TRBJ1-2; 9 nucleotides agree with TRBD1. Per the germline V gene, CDR1 is SEHNR and CDR2 is FQNEAQ (reference sequence). V lost 1 base to trimming and J lost 8 bases; unmatched junction nucleotides: 11. CDR3 length: 16 amino acids. The CDR3 DNA reads TGTGCCAGCAGCTTAGGTCCCACAGGGGGCGAGGAAGGCTACACCTTC. Protein product: CASSLGPTGGEEGYTF. The whole variable domain, remainder taken from reference TRBV7-9 and TRBJ1-2, is DTGVSQNPRHKITKRGQNVTFRCDPISEHNRLYWYRQTLGQGPEFLTYFQNEAQLEKSRLLSDRFSAERPKGSFSTLEIQRTEQGDSAMYLCASSLGPTGGEEGYTFGSGTRLTVV.

This clone ranks as medium-sized. The chain couples TRBV5-6 to TRBJ2-7; 10 nucleotides match TRBD1. This CDR3 has 14 residues. The germline V gene has CDR1 SGHDT and CDR2 YYEEEE. After removal of 5 bases from V and 5 bases from J, the junction contained 7 bases not matched to a gene. The CDR3 here is CASSRDRGVNEQYF. CDR3 nucleotides: TGTGCCAGCAGTCGGGACAGGGGTGTCAACGAGCAGTACTTC.

A single count supports this clone. The CDR3 nucleotides read TGTGCCAGCAGTGGGATTACTACGAGGGACAGGGGACTATCCTACACCTTC. As protein: CASSGITTRDRGLSYTF. The V call is TRBV6-1, the J call TRBJ1-2, with 10 bases aligning to TRBD1. The CDR3 has 17 residues. J was trimmed by 10 bases and V by 4 bases; bases with no gene match: 18. Per the germline V gene, CDR1 is MNHNS and CDR2 is SASEGT.

This clone came up once. The V gene is TRBV27, the J gene TRBJ1-2; TRBD1 is a possible D gene (6 bases). CDR1 and CDR2 from the germline V gene are MNHEY and SMNVEV (reference sequence). V dropped 1 base and J dropped 6 bases, with 15 bases sitting between them. The CDR3 has 15 residues. The CDR3 region has the DNA TGTGCCAGCAGTTTATTTCAGGGGCGCACCCATGGCTACACCTTC. Protein product: CASSLFQGRTHGYTF.

V is TRBV4-1 and J is TRBJ1-6, with a weak D call TRBD1 (6 bases). This CDR3 comprises 18 residues. Germline V gene sequence: CDR1 MGHRA, CDR2 YSYEKL. The V end lost 1 base, the J end lost 0 bases, and 13 bases lay between the germline ends. CDR3 residues: CASSQAQGLDSYNSPLHF. The CDR3 DNA reads as TGCGCCAGCAGCCAAGCACAGGGATTAGACTCCTATAATTCACCCCTCCACTTT.

The V gene is TRBV10-3, the J gene TRBJ1-4; D unresolved. V lost 3 bases and J lost 3, with 8 bases in between. CDR1 and CDR2 from the germline V gene are ENHRY and SYGVKD. The CDR3 is made up of 14 amino acids. CDR3 region: CAISDSLANEKLFF. The DNA for the CDR3 is TGTGCCATCAGTGACTCTCTTGCTAATGAAAAACTGTTTTTT.

The chain is built from TRBV18 and TRBJ2-3; possibly TRBD1 for D (6 bases). The length of the CDR3 is 15 residues. Germline assignment: CDR1 KGHSH and CDR2 LQKENI. Between the trimmed V and J ends, which lost 3 bases and 5 bases, there was a span of 15 bases. CDR3 amino acids: CASSPRQAQGDTQYF. The CDR3 DNA reads as TGTGCCAGCTCACCGAGACAGGCCCAGGGAGATACGCAGTATTTT.

There are a few counts of this clone. The chain employs TRBV4-1 and TRBJ1-1; 8 bases fit TRBD1. With V trimmed by 1 base and J by 3 bases, 10 bases remained unmatched. CDR3 length: 17 amino acids. The germline V gene has CDR1 MGHRA and CDR2 YSYEKL. CDR3 nucleotides: TGCGCCAGCAGCCAAGGGGTCTCGCAGGGGGCTCACACTGAAGCTTTCTTT. This sequence encodes CASSQGVSQGAHTEAFF.

Only a few counts were recorded for this clone. This chain connects TRBV4-2 to TRBJ1-2, with unresolved D. CDR1 is LGHNA and CDR2 is YNFKEQ in the germline V gene. V was cut by 4 bases and J by 4 bases, with 16 bases left in between. The CDR3 has 15 residues. CDR3 sequence reads: CASSPPAMTIYGYTF. The CDR3 bases are TGTGCCAGCAGCCCCCCAGCGATGACGATCTATGGCTACACCTTC.

This chain joins TRBV7-8 and TRBJ2-1, with D possibly being TRBD2 (6 bases). Trimming shortened V by 6 bases and J by 9 bases, and 18 bases separated the two germline ends. The CDR3 covers 14 residues. CDR1 is SGHVS and CDR2 is FQNEAQ in the germline V gene. CDR3: CASRKPGNGGEQFF. In DNA, the CDR3 is TGTGCCAGCAGGAAACCGGGAAACGGGGGTGAGCAGTTCTTC.

The sample holds a few counts of this clone. This chain uses TRBV4-1 with TRBJ2-3; possibly TRBD2 for D (5 bases). The CDR3 is 16 residues long. Germline CDR1 and CDR2: MGHRA and YSYEKL. Trimming took 0 bases from V and 0 from J, leaving 10 bases between them. The CDR3 here is CASSQDSSLSTDTQYF. CDR3 sequence (DNA): TGCGCCAGCAGCCAAGATTCTAGCCTTAGCACAGATACGCAGTATTTT.

This clone showed up just a few times. The chain joins TRBV10-1 to TRBJ1-1; D may be TRBD1 (6 bases). Germline CDR1 reads WNHNN; CDR2 reads SYGVQD (reference sequence). The CDR3 runs 14 residues. V was shortened by 5 bases and J by 2 bases, with 12 bases between the two germline ends. The CDR3 reads CASSPDRTNTEAFF. In nucleotides, the CDR3 is TGCGCCAGCAGTCCTGACAGGACCAACACTGAAGCTTTCTTT.

The rearrangement uses TRBV4-2 and TRBJ2-1; D unresolved. V lost 0 bases to trimming and J lost 6 bases, with 12 bases between them. The CDR3 has 15 amino acids. Per the germline V gene, CDR1 is LGHNA and CDR2 is YNFKEQ. The CDR3 region has the DNA TGTGCCAGCAGCCAAGACAACTATGCAAGCAATGAGCAGTTCTTC. Amino acids: CASSQDNYASNEQFF.

As for this clone: One end of the junction fails to match germline, which may point to a read error. The chain has TRBV7-9 and TRBJ2-7; D is perhaps TRBD2 (6 bases). The CDR3 covers 12 residues. Germline CDR1 and CDR2: SEHNR and FQNEAQ (reference sequence). The CDR3 region has the DNA TGTTCCAGCGGGCTTCAATCCTACGAGCAGTACTTC. Translating gives CSSGLQSYEQYF.

The rearrangement joins TRBV5-1 to TRBJ2-7; 7 bases fit TRBD2. J was trimmed by 4 bases and V by 4 bases; bases with no gene match: 8. This CDR3 region has 14 residues. The germline gives CDR1 SGHRS, CDR2 YFSETQ. The CDR3 nucleotides are TGCGCCAGCAGCCTCCGCGGGACTATTTACGAGCAGTACTTC. Amino acid sequence: CASSLRGTIYEQYF.

This chain joins TRBV5-1 and TRBJ1-3; tentative D call: TRBD1 (6 bases). Per germline, CDR1 SGHRS and CDR2 YFSETQ. The CDR3 has 16 residues. V shed 0 bases and J shed 0 bases, with 10 bases lying between them. The CDR3 loop is CASSLGQGSSGNTIYF. As DNA, the CDR3 is TGCGCCAGCAGCTTGGGTCAGGGGAGCTCTGGAAACACCATATATTTT.

This clone was seen a few times. The chain has TRBV29-1 and TRBJ1-1; D might be TRBD1 (5 bases). The germline gives CDR1 SQVTM, CDR2 ANQGSEA. The CDR3 runs to 14 residues. Trimming left V 6 bases short and J 5 bases short, with 19 bases between. The DNA for the CDR3 is TGCAGCGTGGGATCGGGCGGGGGGGAAACTGAAGCTTTCTTT. This gives the protein CSVGSGGGETEAFF.

V usage is TRBV18 and J usage is TRBJ2-1; 12 bases are shared with TRBD2. CDR3 size: 15 residues. The germline gives CDR1 KGHSH, CDR2 LQKENI. The V segment lost 3 bases and the J segment 5 bases; nucleotides outside the gene matches: 2. CDR3 amino acids: CASSPRTSGNNEQFF. The CDR3 region has the DNA TGTGCCAGCTCACCTCGGACTAGCGGGAACAATGAGCAGTTCTTC.

This clone was counted ten times or more. The chain joins TRBV28 to TRBJ2-7; 7 bases align to TRBD1. V was clipped by 5 bases and J by 0 bases; unmatched bases: 4. The CDR3 is 14 amino acids. Germline CDR1 is MDHEN and CDR2 is SYDVKM. CDR3 sequence: CASSRQGSSYEQYF. In nucleotides, the CDR3 is TGTGCCAGCAGTCGACAGGGATCCTCCTACGAGCAGTACTTC.

The DNA for the CDR3 is TGTGCCAGCAGCTTAAGAACTAGCGGGGCCAGCACAGATACGCAGTATTTT. Protein: CASSLRTSGASTDTQYF. V gene TRBV7-8 combines with J gene TRBJ2-3; 10 bases are shared with TRBD2. Germline lookup yields CDR1 SGHVS and CDR2 FQNEAQ. The CDR3 length is 17 residues. The J segment lost 0 bases and the V segment lost 2 bases, leaving 5 bases of the junction unmatched.

The chain recombines TRBV5-1 with TRBJ2-1; 12 nucleotides line up with TRBD2. The junction had 6 bases not matched to a gene; V was cut back by 4 bases and J by 4 bases. The CDR3 loop spans 16 amino acids. Germline V gene sequence: CDR1 SGHRS, CDR2 YFSETQ. DNA of the CDR3: TGCGCCAGCAGCGGAACTAGCGGGGGGCTTTACAATGAGCAGTTCTTC. Amino acid sequence: CASSGTSGGLYNEQFF.